These T cell receptor beta chains were read from a single sample in a study of T cells in localized non-small cell lung cancer. Here immunoSEQ multiplex PCR was the method, and the copy in TCRdb shows in-frame clones only, minus some. The sample yields roughly 17,000 clones, around 88% seen once. The sequenced sample was peripheral blood, obtained before any cancer treatment. The source of these receptors is a male donor older than 55 with stage II squamous cell lung carcinoma. The CDR3 runs from the conserved cysteine through the conserved F or W. Each record gives: clone size, D gene, CDR3 length, V gene, J gene, CDR3 protein, CDR3 DNA. A D gene is named only where the DNA matches it firmly. Clone sizes are given selectively: once, few, many, or a class where the clone is expanded.

NA,NA,14,TRBV19,TRBJ1-1,CASRRGAGGTEAFF,TGTGCCAGTAGAAGGGGTGCGGGAGGCACTGAAGCTTTCTTT
NA,NA,14,TRBV10-3,TRBJ2-4,CATALERAENIQYF,TGTGCCACGGCCCTTGAGCGGGCGGAAAACATTCAGTACTTC
NA,TRBD2,15,TRBV6-6,TRBJ2-5,CASSYTQREEGTQYF,TGTGCCAGCAGTTACACCCAGCGGGAGGAGGGGACCCAGTACTTC
few,NA,14,TRBV6-5,TRBJ2-2,CASSRDGNTGELFF,TGTGCCAGCAGTCGGGACGGGAACACCGGGGAGCTGTTTTTT
NA,NA,16,TRBV10-3,TRBJ2-5,CAISEIVRTDEETQYF,TGTGCCATCAGTGAAATTGTTAGGACCGATGAAGAGACCCAGTACTTC
NA,NA,11,TRBV2,TRBJ2-7,CASSSSYEQYF,TGTGCCAGCAGTTCATCCTACGAGCAGTACTTC
NA,NA,13,TRBV4-1,TRBJ2-1,CASSQGEDNEQFF,TGCGCCAGCAGCCAAGGGGAGGACAATGAGCAGTTCTTC
NA,TRBD2,18,TRBV19,TRBJ2-1,CASSTGLAGGRADNEQFF,TGTGCCAGTAGTACGGGACTAGCGGGAGGTAGGGCCGACAATGAGCAGTTCTTC
NA,NA,10,TRBV2,TRBJ2-5,CASREETQYF,TGTGCCAGCAGGGAAGAGACCCAGTACTTC
NA,TRBD2,17,TRBV19,TRBJ2-1,CASNKGTSGRSPGEQFF,TGTGCCAGTAACAAAGGGACTAGCGGGAGATCCCCAGGTGAGCAGTTCTTC
NA,NA,12,TRBV29-1,TRBJ1-3,CSVEDPLGTIYF,TGCAGCGTTGAAGACCCCTTGGGCACCATATATTTT
NA,NA,13,TRBV2,TRBJ2-5,CASIRGRRETQYF,TGTGCCAGCATCAGGGGGAGGAGAGAGACCCAGTACTTC
few,TRBD2,15,TRBV5-1,TRBJ2-1,CASSLVTSGNNEQFF,TGCGCCAGCAGCTTGGTTACTAGCGGGAACAATGAGCAGTTCTTC
NA,NA,17,TRBV19,TRBJ2-2,CASSATSIQGNTGELFF,TGTGCCAGTAGTGCTACAAGTATACAGGGAAACACCGGGGAGCTGTTTTTT
few,NA,13,TRBV30,TRBJ1-1,CAWSVHGGAEAFF,TGTGCCTGGAGTGTACACGGAGGGGCTGAAGCTTTCTTT
NA,NA,15,TRBV4-1,TRBJ2-5,CASSPKGILGETQYF,TGCGCCAGCAGCCCTAAAGGGATTCTTGGAGAGACCCAGTACTTC
NA,TRBD2,18,TRBV5-4,TRBJ2-3,CASSLEMTSGSGTDTQYF,TGTGCCAGCAGCTTGGAAATGACTAGCGGGAGCGGTACAGATACGCAGTATTTT
NA,NA,13,TRBV27,TRBJ1-5,CASSWGQEQPQHF,TGTGCCAGCAGTTGGGGGCAGGAGCAGCCCCAGCATTTT
NA,NA,9,TRBV28,TRBJ1-2,CAGEDSYTF,TGTGCCGGAGAGGACAGTTATACCTTC
NA,NA,15,TRBV14,TRBJ2-1,CASSHVGSFHNEQFF,TGTGCCAGCAGCCACGTCGGGAGTTTCCACAATGAGCAGTTCTTC
NA,NA,15,TRBV19,TRBJ1-5,CASSTAQGRYQPQHF,TGTGCCAGTAGTACCGCACAGGGAAGGTATCAGCCCCAGCATTTT
NA,NA,20,TRBV21-1,TRBJ1-5,CASSKRLRDRGRESNQPQHF,TGTGCCAGCAGCAAAAGGCTCCGGGACAGGGGGCGCGAGAGCAATCAGCCCCAGCATTTT